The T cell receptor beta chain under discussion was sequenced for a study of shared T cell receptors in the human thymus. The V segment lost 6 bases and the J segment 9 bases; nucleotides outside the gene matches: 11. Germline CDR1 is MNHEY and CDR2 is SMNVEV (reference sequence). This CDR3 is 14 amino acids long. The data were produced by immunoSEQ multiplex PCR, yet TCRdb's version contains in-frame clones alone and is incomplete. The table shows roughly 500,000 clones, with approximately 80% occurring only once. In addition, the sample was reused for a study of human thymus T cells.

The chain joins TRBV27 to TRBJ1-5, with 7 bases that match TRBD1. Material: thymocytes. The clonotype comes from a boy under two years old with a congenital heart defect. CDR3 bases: TGTGCCAGCAGGGGAGCCTCGAGGGGGCGGCCCCAGCATTTT. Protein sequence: CASRGASRGRPQHF.